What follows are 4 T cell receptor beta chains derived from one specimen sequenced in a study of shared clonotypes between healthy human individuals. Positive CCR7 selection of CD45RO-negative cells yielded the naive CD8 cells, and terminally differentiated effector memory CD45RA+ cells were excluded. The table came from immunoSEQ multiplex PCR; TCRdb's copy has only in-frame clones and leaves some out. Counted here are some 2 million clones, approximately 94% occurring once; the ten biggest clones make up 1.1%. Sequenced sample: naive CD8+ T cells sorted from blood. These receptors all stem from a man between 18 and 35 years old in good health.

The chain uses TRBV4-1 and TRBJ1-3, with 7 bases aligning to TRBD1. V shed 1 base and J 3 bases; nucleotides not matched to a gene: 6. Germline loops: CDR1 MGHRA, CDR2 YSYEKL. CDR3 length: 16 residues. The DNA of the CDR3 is TGCGCCAGCAGCCAAGTTACAGGGGCTGGTGGAAACACCATATATTTT. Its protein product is CASSQVTGAGGNTIYF.

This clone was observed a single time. The CDR3 DNA sequence: TGTGCCAGCAGCTACAGCGGGGCTACTACAGATACGCAGTATTTT. It yields the protein CASSYSGATTDTQYF. The rearrangement links TRBV7-6 to TRBJ2-3; 7 bases are shared with TRBD2. After removal of 4 bases from V and 3 bases from J, the junction contained 7 bases not matched to a gene. This CDR3 contains 15 residues. Germline V lookup: CDR1 SGHVS, CDR2 FNYEAQ.

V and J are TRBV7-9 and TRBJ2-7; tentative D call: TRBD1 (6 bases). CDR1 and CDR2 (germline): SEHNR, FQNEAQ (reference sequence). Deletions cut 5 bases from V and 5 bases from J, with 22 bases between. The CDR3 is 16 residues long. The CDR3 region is CASSTRAGDSAHEQYF. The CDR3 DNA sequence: TGTGCCAGCAGCACCAGGGCAGGGGATTCCGCCCACGAGCAGTACTTC.

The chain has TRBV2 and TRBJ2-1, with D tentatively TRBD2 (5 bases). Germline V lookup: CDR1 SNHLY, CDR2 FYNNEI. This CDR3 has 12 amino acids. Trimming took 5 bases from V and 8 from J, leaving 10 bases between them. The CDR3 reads CASSIKADEQFF. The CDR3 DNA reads TGTGCCAGCAGTATTAAAGCGGATGAGCAGTTCTTC.